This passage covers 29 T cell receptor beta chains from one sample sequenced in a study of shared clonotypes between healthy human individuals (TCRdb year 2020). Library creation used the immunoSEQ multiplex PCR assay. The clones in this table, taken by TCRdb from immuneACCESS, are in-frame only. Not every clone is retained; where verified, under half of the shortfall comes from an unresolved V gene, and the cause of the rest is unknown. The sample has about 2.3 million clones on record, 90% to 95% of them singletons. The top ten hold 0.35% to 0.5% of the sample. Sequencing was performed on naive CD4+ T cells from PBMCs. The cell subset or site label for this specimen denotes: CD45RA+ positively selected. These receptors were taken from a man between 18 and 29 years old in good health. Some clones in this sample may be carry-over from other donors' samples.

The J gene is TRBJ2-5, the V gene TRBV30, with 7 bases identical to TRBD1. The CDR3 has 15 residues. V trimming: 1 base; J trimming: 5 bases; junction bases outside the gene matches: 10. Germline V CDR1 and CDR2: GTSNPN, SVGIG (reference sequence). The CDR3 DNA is TGTGCCTGGAGTGAGACAGGGTACAATTTGGAGACCCAGTACTTC. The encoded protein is CAWSETGYNLETQYF.

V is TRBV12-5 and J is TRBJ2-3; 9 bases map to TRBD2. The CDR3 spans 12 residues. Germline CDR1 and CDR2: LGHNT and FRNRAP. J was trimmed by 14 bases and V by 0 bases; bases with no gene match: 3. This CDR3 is CASGLVPGLAYF. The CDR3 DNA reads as TGTGCTAGTGGTTTGGTGCCGGGACTAGCGTATTTT.

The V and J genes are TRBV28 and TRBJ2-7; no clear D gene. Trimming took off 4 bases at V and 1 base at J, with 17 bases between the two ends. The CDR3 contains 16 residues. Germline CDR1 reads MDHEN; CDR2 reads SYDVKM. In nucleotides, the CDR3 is TGTGCCAGCAGTTCCTGGACGAGCCACGGTTCCTACGAGCAGTACTTC. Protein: CASSSWTSHGSYEQYF. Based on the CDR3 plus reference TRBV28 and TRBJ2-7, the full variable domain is DVKVTQSSRYLVKRTGEKVFLECVQDMDHENMFWYRQDPGLGLRLIYFSYDVKMKEKGDIPEGYSVSREKKERFSLILESASTNQTSMYLCASSSWTSHGSYEQYFGPGTRLTVT.

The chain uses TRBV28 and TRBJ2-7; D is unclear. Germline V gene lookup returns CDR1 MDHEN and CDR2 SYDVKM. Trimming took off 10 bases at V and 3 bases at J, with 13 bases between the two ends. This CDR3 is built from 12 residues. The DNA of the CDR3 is TGTGCCACCCAGCCCGGGCGCTACGAGCAGTACTTC. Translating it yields CATQPGRYEQYF.

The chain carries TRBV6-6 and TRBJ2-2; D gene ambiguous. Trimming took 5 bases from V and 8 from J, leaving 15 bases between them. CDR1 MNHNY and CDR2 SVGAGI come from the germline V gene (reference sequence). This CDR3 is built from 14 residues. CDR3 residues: CASSLHLIYGELFF. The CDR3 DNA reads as TGTGCCAGCAGTCTCCACCTTATATATGGGGAGCTGTTTTTT.

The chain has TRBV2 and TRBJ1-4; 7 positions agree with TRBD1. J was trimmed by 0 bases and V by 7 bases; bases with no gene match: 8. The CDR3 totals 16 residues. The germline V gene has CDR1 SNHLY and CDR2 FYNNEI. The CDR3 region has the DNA TGTGCCAGCAACATGGACAGGACTGCAACTAATGAAAAACTGTTTTTT. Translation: CASNMDRTATNEKLFF.

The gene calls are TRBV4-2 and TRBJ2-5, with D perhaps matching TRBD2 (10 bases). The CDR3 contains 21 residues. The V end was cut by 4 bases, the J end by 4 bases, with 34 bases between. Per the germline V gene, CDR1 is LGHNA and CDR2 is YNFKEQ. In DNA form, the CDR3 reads TGTGCCAGCAGCCCACAGGGGGCTCTAGCGGGAGCTCCCCCTCGGGTAGAGACCCAGTACTTC. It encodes CASSPQGALAGAPPRVETQYF.

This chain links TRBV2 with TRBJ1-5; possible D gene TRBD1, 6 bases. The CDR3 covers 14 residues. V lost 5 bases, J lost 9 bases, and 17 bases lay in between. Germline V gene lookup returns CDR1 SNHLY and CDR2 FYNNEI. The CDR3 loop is CASSTDRQQGPQHF. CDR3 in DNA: TGTGCCAGCAGTACGGACAGACAGCAGGGGCCCCAGCATTTT.

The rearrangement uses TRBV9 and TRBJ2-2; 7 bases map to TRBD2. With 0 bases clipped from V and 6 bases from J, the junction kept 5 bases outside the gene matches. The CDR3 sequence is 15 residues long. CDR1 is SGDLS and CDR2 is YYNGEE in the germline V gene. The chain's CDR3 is CASSVGSRGAGELFF. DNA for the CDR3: TGTGCCAGCAGCGTAGGGTCCCGGGGGGCCGGGGAGCTGTTTTTT.

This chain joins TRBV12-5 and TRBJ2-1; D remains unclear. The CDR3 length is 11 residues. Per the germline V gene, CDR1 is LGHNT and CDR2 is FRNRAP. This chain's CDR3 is CATTIGSEQFF. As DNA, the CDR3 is TGTGCAACAACTATCGGCAGCGAGCAGTTCTTC.

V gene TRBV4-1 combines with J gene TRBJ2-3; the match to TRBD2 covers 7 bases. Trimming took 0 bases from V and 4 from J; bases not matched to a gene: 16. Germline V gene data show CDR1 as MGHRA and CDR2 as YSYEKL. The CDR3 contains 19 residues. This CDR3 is CASSQDPVRPSGHSDTQYF. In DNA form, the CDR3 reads TGCGCCAGCAGCCAAGACCCCGTGAGGCCTAGCGGACATTCAGATACGCAGTATTTT.

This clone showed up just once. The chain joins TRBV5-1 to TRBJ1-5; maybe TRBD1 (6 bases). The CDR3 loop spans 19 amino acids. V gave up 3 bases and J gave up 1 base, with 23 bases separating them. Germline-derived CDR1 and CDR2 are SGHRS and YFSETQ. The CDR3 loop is CASSSNRVLRLLSNQPQHF. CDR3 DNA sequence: TGCGCCAGCAGCTCGAACAGGGTGTTGAGATTATTGAGCAATCAGCCCCAGCATTTT.

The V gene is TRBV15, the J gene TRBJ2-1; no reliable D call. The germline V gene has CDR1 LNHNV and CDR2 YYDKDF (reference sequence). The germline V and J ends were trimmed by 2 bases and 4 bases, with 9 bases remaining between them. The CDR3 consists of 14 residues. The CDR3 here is CATSRPSPYNEQFF. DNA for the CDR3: TGTGCCACCAGCAGACCATCGCCGTACAATGAGCAGTTCTTC.

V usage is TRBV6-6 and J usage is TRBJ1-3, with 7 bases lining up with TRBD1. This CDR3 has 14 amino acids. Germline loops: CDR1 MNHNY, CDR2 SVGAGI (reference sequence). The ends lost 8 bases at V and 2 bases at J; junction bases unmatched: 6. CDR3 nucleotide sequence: TGTGCCAGCCTCGTAACAGGGGCTGGAAACACCATATATTTT. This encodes CASLVTGAGNTIYF.

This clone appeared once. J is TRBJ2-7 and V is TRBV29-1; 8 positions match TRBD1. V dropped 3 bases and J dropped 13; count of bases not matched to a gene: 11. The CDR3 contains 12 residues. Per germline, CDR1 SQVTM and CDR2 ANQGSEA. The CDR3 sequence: CSVEHAGGLKYF. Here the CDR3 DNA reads TGCAGCGTTGAGCACGCAGGGGGCCTAAAATACTTC.

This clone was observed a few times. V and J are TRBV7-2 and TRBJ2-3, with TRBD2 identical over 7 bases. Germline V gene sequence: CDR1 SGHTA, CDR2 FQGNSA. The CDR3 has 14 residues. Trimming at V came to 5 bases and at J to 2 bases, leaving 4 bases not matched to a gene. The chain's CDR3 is CASSASGYTDTQYF. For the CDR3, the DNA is TGTGCCAGCAGCGCTAGCGGATACACAGATACGCAGTATTTT.

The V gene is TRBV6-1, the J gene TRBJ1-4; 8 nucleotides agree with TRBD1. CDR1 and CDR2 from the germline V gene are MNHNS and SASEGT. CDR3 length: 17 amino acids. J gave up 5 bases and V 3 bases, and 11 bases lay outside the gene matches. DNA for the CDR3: TGTGCCAGCAGTGACCCTTCCGGGGGACAGGAAAATGAAAAACTGTTTTTT. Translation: CASSDPSGGQENEKLFF.

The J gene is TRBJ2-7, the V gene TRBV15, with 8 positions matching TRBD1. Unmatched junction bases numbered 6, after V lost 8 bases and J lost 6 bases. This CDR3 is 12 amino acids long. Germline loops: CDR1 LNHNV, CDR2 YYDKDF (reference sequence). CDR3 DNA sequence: TGTGCCACCGGTTCCAGGGGGCCCGAGCAGTACTTC. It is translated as CATGSRGPEQYF. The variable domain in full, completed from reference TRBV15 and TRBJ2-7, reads DAMVIQNPRYQVTQFGKPVTLSCSQTLNHNVMYWYQQKSSQAPKLLFHYYDKDFNNEADTPDNFQSRRPNTSFCFLDIRSPGLGDTAMYLCATGSRGPEQYFGPGTRLTVT.

The CDR3 DNA sequence: TGTGCCAGCTCACCCGGAACCCCGACAGGGTCCTACGAGCAGTACTTC. It translates to CASSPGTPTGSYEQYF. The J gene is TRBJ2-7, the V gene TRBV18, with 7 nucleotides matching TRBD1. Trimming cost V 3 bases and J 1 base; bases outside gene matches: 9. CDR1 is KGHSH, CDR2 LQKENI, per germline. This CDR3 has 16 residues.

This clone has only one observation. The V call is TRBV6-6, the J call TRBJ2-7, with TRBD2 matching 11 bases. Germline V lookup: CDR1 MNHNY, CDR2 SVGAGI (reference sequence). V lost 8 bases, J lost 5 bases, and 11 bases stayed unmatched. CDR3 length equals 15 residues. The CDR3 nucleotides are TGTGCCAGCTCGGGAATGACTAGCGGGACCAACGAGCAGTACTTC. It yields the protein CASSGMTSGTNEQYF.

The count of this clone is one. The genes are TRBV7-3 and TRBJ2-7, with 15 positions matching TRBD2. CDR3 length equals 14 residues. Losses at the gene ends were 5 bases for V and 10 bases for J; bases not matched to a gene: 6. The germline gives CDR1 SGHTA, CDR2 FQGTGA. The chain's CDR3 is CASSPGTSGRPQYF. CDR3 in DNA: TGTGCCAGCAGCCCGGGGACTAGCGGGAGGCCCCAGTACTTC.

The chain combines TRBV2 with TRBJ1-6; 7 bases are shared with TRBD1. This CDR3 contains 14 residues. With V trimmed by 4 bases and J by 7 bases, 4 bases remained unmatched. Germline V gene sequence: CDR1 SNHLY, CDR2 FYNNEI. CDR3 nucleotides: TGTGCCAGCAGTGCCGAGACAGGGAATTCACCCCTCCACTTT. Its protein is CASSAETGNSPLHF. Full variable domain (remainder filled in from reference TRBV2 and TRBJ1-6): EPEVTQTPSHQVTQMGQEVILRCVPISNHLYFYWYRQILGQKVEFLVSFYNNEISEKSEIFDDQFSVERPDGSNFTLKIRSTKLEDSAMYFCASSAETGNSPLHFGNGTRLTVT.

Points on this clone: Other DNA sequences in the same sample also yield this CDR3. The CDR3 DNA is TGTGCCAGCAGCCGCGGACAGGGGGCTGGCACTGAAGCTTTCTTT. Protein sequence: CASSRGQGAGTEAFF. V and J are TRBV7-9 and TRBJ1-1; TRBD1 agrees at 11 bases. V shed 5 bases and J 4 bases; nucleotides not matched to a gene: 6. This CDR3 comprises 15 residues. Germline V gives CDR1 SEHNR, CDR2 FQNEAQ (reference sequence).

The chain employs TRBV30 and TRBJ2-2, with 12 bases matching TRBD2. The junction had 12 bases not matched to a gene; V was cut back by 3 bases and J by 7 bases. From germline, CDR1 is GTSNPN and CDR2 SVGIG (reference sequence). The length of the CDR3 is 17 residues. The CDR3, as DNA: TGTGCCTGGAGCGGCCGAACTAGCGGGAGGTCGGTCGGGGAGCTGTTTTTT. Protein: CAWSGRTSGRSVGELFF.

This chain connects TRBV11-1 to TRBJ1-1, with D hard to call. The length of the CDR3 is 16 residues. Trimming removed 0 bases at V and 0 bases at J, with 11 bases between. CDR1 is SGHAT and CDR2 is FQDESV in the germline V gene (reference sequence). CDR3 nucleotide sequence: TGTGCCAGCAGCTTAGCGGGCGGCGGGGTGAACACTGAAGCTTTCTTT. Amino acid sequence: CASSLAGGGVNTEAFF.

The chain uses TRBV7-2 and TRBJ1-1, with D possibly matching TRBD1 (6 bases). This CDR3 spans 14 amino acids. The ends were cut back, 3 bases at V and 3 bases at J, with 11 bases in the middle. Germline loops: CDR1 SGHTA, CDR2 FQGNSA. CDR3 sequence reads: CASSFIQGYTEAFF. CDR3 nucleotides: TGTGCCAGCAGCTTCATACAGGGTTACACTGAAGCTTTCTTT.

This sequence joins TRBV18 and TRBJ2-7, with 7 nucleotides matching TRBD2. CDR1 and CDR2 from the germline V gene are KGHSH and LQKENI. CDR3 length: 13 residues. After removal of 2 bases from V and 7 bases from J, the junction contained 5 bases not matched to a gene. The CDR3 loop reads CASSPEVAGEQYF. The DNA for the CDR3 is TGTGCCAGCTCACCAGAGGTAGCGGGTGAGCAGTACTTC.

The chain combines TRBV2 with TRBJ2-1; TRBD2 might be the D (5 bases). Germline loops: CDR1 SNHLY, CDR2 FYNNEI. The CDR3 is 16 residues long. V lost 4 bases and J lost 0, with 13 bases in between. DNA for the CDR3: TGTGCCAGCAGTGTCGGCGGGCCGAGCTCCTACAATGAGCAGTTCTTC. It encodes CASSVGGPSSYNEQFF.

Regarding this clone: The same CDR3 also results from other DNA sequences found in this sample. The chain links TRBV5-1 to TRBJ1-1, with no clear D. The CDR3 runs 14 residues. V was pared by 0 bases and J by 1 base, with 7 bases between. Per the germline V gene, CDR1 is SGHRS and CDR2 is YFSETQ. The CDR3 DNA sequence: TGCGCCAGCAGCTTGGCCGGAGAGAACACTGAAGCTTTCTTT. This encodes CASSLAGENTEAFF.